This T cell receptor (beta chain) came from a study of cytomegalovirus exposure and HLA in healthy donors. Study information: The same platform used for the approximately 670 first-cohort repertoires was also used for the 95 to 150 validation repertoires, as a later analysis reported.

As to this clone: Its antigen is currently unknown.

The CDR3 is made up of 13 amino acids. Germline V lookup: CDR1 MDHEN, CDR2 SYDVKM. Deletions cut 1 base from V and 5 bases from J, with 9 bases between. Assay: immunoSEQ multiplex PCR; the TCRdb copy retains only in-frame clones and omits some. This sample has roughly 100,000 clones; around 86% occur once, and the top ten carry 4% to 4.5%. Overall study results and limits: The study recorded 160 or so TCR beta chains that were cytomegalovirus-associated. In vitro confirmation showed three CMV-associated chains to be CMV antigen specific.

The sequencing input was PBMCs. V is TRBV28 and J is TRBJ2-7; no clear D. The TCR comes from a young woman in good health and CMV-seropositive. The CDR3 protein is CASSLLLRDEQYF. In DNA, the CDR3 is TGTGCCAGCAGTTTATTACTCCGAGACGAGCAGTACTTC.